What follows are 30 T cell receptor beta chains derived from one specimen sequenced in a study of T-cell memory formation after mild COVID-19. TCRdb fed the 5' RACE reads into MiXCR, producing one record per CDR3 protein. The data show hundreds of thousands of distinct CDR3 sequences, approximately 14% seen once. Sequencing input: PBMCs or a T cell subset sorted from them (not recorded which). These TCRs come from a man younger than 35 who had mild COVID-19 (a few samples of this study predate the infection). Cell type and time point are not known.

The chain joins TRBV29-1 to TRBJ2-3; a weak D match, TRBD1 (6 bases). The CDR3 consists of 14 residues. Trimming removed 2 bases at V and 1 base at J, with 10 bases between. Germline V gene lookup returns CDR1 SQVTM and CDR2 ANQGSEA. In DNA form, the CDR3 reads TGCAGCGTTGAAAGGACAGCTGGCACAGATACGCAGTATTTT. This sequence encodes CSVERTAGTDTQYF.

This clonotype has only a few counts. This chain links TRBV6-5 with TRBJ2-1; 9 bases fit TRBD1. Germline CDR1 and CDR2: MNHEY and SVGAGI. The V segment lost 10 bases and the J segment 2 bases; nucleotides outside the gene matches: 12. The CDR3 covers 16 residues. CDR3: CATGLMTGGPYNEQFF. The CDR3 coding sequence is TGTGCCACCGGCCTAATGACAGGGGGGCCCTACAATGAGCAGTTCTTC.

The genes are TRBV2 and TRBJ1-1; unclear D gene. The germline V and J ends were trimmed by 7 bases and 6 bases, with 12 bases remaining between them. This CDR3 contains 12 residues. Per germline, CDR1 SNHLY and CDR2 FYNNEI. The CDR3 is CASTPWEAEAFF. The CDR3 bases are TGTGCCAGCACGCCCTGGGAGGCTGAAGCTTTCTTT.

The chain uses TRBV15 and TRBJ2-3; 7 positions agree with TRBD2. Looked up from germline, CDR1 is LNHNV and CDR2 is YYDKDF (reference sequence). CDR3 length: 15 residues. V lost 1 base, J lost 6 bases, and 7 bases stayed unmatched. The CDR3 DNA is TGTGCCACCAGCAGAGCGGGGGAGGGGAGTGATACGCAGTATTTT. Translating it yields CATSRAGEGSDTQYF.

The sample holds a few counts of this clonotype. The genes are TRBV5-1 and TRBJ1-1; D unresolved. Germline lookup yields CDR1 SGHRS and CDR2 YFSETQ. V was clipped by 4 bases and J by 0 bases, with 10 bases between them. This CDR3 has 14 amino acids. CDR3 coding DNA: TGCGCCAGCAGCCCCGTGGCGGTGAACACTGAAGCTTTCTTT. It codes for CASSPVAVNTEAFF.

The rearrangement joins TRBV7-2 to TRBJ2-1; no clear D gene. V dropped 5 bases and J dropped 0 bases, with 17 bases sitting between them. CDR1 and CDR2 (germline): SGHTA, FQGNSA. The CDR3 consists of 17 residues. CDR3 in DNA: TGTGCCAGCAGCCCGACTGTTCGAGGCAGCTCCTACAATGAGCAGTTCTTC. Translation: CASSPTVRGSSYNEQFF.

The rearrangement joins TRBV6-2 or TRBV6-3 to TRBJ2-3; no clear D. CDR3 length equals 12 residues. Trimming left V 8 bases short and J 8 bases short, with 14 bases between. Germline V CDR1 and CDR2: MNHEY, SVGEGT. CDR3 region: CASGITLVTQYF. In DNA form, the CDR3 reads TGTGCCAGCGGGATCACCCTGGTTACGCAGTATTTT.

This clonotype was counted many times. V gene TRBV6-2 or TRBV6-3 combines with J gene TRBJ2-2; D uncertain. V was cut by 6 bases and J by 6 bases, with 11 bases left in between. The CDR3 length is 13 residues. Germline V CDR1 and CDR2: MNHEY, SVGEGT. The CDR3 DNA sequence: TGTGCCAGCAGCCCCCGGGTGGCCGGGGAGCTGTTTTTT. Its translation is CASSPRVAGELFF.

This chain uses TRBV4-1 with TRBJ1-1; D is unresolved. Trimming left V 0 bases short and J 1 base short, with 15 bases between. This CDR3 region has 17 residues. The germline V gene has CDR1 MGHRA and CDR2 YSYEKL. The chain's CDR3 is CASSQDPRGDKNTEAFF. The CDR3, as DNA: TGCGCCAGCAGCCAAGATCCCCGGGGTGATAAGAACACTGAAGCTTTCTTT.

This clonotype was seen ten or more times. The CDR3 coding sequence is TGTGCCAGCAGTTCCCCCAGCGGGGGGGCCCCAGATACGCAGTATTTT. Translating gives CASSSPSGGAPDTQYF. The rearrangement uses TRBV12-3 or TRBV12-4 and TRBJ2-3; 10 bases map to TRBD2. The CDR3 is 16 amino acids. The junction had 8 bases not matched to a gene; V was cut back by 4 bases and J by 4 bases.

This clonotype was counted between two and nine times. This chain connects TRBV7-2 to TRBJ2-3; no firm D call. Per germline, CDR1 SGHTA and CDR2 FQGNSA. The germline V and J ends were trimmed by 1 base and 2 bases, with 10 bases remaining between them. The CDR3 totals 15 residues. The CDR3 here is CASSLVRVSTDTQYF. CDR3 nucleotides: TGTGCCAGCAGCTTAGTACGAGTTTCCACAGATACGCAGTATTTT.

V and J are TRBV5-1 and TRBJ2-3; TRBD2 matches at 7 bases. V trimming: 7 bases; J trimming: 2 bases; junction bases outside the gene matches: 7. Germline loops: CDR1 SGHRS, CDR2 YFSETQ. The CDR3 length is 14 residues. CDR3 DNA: TGCGCCAGCCGCAGCGGGGCTATCACAGATACGCAGTATTTT. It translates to CASRSGAITDTQYF.

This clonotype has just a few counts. CDR3 bases: TGTGCCAGCAGTTCGGGACAGGCCTACAATGAGCAGTTCTTC. Its protein is CASSSGQAYNEQFF. The gene calls are TRBV28 and TRBJ2-1; 8 nucleotides match TRBD1. V was pared by 4 bases and J by 2 bases, with 1 base of the junction left unmatched. Germline V gene sequence: CDR1 MDHEN, CDR2 SYDVKM. The CDR3 contains 14 residues.

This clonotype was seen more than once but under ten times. CDR3 bases: TGTGCCAGCAGCTCAACGGGCTCTACATGGGAGCAGTTCTTC. Encoded protein: CASSSTGSTWEQFF. The rearrangement joins TRBV5-5 to TRBJ2-1; D gene ambiguous. The CDR3 is 14 residues long. Germline V gene lookup returns CDR1 SGHKS and CDR2 YYEKEE (reference sequence). The V end lost 3 bases, the J end lost 10 bases, and 17 bases lay between the germline ends.

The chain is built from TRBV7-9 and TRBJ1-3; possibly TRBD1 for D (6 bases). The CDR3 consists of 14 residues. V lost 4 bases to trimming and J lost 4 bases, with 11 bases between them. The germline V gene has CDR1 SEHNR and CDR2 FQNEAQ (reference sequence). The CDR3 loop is CASSYTGRGNTIYF. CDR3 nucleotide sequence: TGTGCCAGCAGCTACACAGGGCGGGGAAACACCATATATTTT.

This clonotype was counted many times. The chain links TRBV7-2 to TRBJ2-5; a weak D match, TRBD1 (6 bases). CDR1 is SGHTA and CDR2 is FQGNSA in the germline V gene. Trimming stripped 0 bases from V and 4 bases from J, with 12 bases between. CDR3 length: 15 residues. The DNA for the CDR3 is TGTGCCAGCAGCTTAGCACAGGGATCCGGAGAGACCCAGTACTTC. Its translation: CASSLAQGSGETQYF. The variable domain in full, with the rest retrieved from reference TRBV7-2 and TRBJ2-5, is GAGVSQSPSNKVTEKGKDVELRCDPISGHTALYWYRQSLGQGLEFLIYFQGNSAPDKSGLPSDRFSAERTGGSVSTLTIQRTQQEDSAVYLCASSLAQGSGETQYFGPGTRLLVL.

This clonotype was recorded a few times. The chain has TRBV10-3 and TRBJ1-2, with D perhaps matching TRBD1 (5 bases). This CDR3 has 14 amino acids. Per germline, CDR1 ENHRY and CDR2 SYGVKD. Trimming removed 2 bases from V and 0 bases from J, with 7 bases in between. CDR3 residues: CAISEGTSNYGYTF. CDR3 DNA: TGTGCCATCAGTGAGGGGACGTCTAACTATGGCTACACCTTC.

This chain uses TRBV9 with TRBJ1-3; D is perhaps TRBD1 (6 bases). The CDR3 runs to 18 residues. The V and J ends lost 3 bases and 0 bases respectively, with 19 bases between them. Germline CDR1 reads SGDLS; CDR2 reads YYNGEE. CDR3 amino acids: CASSGRYRQGGSGNTIYF. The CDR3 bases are TGTGCCAGCAGCGGGAGGTACAGGCAAGGGGGCTCTGGAAACACCATATATTTT.

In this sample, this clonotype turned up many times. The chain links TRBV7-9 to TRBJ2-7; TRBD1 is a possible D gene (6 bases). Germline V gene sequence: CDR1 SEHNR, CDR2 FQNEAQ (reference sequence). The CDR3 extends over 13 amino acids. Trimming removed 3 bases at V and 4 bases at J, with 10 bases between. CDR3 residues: CASSLGASYEQYV. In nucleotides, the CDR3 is TGTGCCAGCAGCTTGGGGGCAAGTTACGAGCAGTACGTC.

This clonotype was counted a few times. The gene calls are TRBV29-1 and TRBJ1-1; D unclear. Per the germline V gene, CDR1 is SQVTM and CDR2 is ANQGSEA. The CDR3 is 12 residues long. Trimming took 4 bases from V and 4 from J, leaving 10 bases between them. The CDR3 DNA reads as TGCAGCGTTGGGCCCTGGGGCACTGAAGCTTTCTTT. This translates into CSVGPWGTEAFF.

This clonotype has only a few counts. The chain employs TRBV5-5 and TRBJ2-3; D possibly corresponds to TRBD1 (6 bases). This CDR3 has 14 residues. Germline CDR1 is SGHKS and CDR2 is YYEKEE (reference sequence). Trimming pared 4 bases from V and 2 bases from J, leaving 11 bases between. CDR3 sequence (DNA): TGTGCCAGCAGCCCTGGACAGCTCACAGATACGCAGTATTTT. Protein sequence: CASSPGQLTDTQYF.

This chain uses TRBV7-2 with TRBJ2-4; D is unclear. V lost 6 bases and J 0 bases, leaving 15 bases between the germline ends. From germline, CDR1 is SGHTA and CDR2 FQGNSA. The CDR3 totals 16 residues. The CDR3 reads CASSGGHSLAKNIQYF. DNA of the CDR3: TGTGCCAGCAGTGGCGGTCACTCATTAGCCAAAAACATTCAGTACTTC.

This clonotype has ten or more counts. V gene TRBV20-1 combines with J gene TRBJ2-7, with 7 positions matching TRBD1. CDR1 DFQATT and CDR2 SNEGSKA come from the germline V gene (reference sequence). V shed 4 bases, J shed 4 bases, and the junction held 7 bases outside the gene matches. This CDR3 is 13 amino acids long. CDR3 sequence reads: CSATQYRGYEQYF. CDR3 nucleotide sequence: TGCAGTGCTACACAGTACAGGGGTTACGAGCAGTACTTC.

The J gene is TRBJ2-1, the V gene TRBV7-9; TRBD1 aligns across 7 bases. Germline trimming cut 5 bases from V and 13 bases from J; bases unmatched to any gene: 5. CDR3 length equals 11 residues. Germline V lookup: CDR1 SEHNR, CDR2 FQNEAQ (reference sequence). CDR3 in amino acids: CASSRQGSQFF. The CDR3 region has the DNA TGTGCCAGCAGCAGACAGGGAAGTCAGTTCTTC. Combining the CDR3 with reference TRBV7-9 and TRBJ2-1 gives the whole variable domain DTGVSQNPRHKITKRGQNVTFRCDPISEHNRLYWYRQTLGQGPEFLTYFQNEAQLEKSRLLSDRFSAERPKGSFSTLEIQRTEQGDSAMYLCASSRQGSQFFGPGTRLTVL.

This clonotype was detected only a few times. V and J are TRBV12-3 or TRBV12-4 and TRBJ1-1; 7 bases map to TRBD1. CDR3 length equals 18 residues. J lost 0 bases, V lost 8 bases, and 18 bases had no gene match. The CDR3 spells CASRRDSRGLIMNTEAFF. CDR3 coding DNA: TGTGCCAGCCGCAGGGATTCGAGGGGGCTGATAATGAACACTGAAGCTTTCTTT.

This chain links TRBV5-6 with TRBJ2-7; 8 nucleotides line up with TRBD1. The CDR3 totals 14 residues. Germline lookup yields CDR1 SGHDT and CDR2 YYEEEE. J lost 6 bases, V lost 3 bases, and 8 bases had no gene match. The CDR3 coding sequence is TGTGCCAGCAGCTGGGGGACAGGTTGGGCCGAGCAGTACGTC. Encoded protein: CASSWGTGWAEQYV.

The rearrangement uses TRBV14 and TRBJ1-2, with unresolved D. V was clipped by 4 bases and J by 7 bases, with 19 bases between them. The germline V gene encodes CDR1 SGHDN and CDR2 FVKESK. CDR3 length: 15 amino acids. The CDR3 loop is CASSPSVGWTPGYTF. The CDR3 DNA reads TGTGCCAGCAGCCCTAGTGTCGGGTGGACCCCTGGCTACACCTTC.

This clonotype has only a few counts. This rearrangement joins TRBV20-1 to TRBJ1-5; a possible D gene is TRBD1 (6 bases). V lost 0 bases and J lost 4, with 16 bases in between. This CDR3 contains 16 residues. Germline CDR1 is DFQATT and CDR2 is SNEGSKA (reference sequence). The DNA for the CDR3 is TGCAGTGCTAGAGATTCGGGGGGGGCCCGGAATCAGCCCCAGCATTTT. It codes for CSARDSGGARNQPQHF.

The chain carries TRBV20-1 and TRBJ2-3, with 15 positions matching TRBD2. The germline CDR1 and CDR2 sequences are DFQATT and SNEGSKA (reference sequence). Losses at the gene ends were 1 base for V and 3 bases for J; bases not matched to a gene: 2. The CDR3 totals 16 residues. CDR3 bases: TGCAGTGCTAGAGGGACTAGCGGGGGGGATACAGATACGCAGTATTTT. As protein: CSARGTSGGDTDTQYF.

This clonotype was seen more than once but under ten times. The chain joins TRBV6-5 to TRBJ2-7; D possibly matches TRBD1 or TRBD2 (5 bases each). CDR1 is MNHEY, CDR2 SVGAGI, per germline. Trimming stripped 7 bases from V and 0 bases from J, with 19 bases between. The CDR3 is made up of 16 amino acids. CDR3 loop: CASNLPRDQSSYEQYV. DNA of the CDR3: TGTGCCAGCAACCTACCCCGGGACCAAAGCTCCTACGAGCAGTACGTC.